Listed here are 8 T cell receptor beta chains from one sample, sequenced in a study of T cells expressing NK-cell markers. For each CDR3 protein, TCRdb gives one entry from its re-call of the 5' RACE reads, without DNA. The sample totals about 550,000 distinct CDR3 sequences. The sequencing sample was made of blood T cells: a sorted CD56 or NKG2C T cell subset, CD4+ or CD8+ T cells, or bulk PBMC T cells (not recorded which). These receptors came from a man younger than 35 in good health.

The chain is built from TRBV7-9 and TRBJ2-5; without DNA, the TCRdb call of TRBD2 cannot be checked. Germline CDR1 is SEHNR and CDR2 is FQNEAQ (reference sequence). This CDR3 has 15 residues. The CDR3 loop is CASSLVGREAETQYF.

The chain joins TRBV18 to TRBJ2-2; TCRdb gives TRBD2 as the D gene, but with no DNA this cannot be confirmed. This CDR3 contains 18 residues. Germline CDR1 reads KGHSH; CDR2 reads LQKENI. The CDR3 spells CASSPYTLGLAVTGELFF.

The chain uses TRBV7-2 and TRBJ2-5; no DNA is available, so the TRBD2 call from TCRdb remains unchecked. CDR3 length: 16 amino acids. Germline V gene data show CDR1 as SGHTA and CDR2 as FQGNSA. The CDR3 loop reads CASSLEASSGIQTQYF.

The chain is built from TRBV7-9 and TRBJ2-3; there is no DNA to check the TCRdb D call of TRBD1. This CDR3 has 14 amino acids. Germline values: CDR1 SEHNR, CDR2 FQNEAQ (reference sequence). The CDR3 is CASSPGGAGYTQYF.

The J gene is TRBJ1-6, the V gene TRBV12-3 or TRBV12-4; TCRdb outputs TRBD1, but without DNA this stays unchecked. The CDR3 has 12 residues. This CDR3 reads CASSPGVRDLHF.

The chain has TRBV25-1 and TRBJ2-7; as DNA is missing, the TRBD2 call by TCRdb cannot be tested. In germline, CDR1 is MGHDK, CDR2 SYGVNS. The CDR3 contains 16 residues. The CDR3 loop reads CASSDLGLALAYEQYF.

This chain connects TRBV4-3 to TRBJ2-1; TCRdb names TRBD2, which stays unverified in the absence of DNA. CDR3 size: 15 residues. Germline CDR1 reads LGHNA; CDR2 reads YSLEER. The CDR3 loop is CASSPQLAGRLEQFF.

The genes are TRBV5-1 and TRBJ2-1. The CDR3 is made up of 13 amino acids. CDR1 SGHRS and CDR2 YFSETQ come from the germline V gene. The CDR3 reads CASSQGLLNEQFF.